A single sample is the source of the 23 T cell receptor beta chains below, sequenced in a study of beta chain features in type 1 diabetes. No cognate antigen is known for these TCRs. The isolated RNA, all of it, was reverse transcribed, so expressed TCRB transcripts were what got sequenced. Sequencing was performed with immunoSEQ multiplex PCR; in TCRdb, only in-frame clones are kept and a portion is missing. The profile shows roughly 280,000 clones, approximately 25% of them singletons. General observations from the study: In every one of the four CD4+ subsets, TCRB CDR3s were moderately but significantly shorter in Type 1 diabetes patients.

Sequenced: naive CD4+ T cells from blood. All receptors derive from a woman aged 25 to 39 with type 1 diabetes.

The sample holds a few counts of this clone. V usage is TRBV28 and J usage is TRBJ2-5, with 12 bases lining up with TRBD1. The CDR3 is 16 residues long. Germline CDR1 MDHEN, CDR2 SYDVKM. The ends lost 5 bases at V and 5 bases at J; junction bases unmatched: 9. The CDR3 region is CASSRSGTGGVETQYF. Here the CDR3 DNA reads TGTGCCAGCAGTCGATCCGGGACAGGGGGCGTGGAGACCCAGTACTTC.

CDR3 sequence (DNA): TGTGCCATCAGGACCCCCAGGAGCGGGAGTATTAGTGGGGCCAACGTCCTGACTTTC. It specifies CAIRTPRSGSISGANVLTF. The rearrangement links TRBV10-3 to TRBJ2-6; 8 bases agree with TRBD2. J lost 3 bases, V lost 6 bases, and 16 bases had no gene match. CDR1 and CDR2 (germline): ENHRY, SYGVKD. This CDR3 is built from 19 residues.

The CDR3 DNA follows: TGCGCCAGCAGCGTCGACAGAGAGCAGTTCTTC. This sequence encodes CASSVDREQFF. The V gene is TRBV5-1, the J gene TRBJ2-1, with D possibly TRBD1 on 5 matching bases. Germline loops: CDR1 SGHRS, CDR2 YFSETQ. This CDR3 comprises 11 residues. Between the trimmed V and J ends, which lost 4 bases and 10 bases, there was a span of 9 bases. Looking up the rest from reference TRBV5-1 and TRBJ2-1 gives the full variable domain: KAGVTQTPRYLIKTRGQQVTLSCSPISGHRSVSWYQQTPGQGLQFLFEYFSETQRNKGNFPGRFSGRQFSNSRSEMNVSTLELGDSALYLCASSVDREQFFGPGTRLTVL.

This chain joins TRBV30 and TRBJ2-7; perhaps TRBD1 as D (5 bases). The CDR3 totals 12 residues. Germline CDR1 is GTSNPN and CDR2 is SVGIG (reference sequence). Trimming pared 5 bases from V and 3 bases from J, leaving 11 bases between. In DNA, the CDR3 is TGTGCCTGGGGGCGGACACGCTACGAGCAGTACTTC. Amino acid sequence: CAWGRTRYEQYF.

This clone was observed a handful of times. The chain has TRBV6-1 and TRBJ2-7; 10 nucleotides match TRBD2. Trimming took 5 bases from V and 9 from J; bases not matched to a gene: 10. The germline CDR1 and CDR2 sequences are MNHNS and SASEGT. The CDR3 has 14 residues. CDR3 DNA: TGTGCCAGCAGTCAGAGCGGGAGGGCCTTCGGGCAGTACTTC. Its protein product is CASSQSGRAFGQYF.

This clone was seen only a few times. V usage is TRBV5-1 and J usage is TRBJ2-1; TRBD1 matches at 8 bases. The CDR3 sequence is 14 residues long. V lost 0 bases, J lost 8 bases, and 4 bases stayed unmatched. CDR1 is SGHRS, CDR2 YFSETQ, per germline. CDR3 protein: CASSLGTGFYEQFF. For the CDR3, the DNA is TGCGCCAGCAGCTTGGGGACAGGGTTCTATGAGCAGTTCTTC.

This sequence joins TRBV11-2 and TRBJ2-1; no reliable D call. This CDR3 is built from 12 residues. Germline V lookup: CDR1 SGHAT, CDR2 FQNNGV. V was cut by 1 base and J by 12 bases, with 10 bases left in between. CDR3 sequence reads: CASSLAVPGQFF. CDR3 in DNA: TGTGCCAGCAGCTTAGCAGTCCCGGGGCAGTTCTTC.

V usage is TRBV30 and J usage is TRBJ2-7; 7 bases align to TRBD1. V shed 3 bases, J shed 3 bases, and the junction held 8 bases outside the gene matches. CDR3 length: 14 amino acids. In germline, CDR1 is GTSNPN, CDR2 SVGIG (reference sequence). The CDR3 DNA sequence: TGTGCCTGGAGCTCCGGGACAGTCGTCTACGAGCAGTACTTC. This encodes CAWSSGTVVYEQYF.

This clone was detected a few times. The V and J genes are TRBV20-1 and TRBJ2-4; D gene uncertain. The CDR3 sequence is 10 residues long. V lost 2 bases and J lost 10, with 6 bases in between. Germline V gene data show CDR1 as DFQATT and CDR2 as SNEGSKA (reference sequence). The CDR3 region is CSARSVIQYF. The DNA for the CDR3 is TGCAGTGCTAGAAGCGTAATTCAGTACTTC.

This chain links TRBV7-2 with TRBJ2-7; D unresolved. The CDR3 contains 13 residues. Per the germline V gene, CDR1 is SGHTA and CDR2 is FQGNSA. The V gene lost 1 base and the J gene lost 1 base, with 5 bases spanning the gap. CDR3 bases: TGTGCCAGCAGCTTAGGGAGATCCTACGAGCAGTACTTC. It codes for CASSLGRSYEQYF.

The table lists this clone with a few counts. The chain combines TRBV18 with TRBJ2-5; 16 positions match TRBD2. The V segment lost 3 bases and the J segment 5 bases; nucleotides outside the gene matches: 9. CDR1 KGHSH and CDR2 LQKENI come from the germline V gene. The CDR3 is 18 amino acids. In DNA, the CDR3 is TGTGCCAGCTCACCTCAACCGGGACTAGCGGGAGGGCCGGAGACCCAGTACTTC. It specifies CASSPQPGLAGGPETQYF.

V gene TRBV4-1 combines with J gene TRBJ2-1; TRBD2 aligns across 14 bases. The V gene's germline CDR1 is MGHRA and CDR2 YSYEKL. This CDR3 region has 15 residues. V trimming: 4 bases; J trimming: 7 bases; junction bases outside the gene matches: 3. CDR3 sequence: CASSRGTSGSNEQFF. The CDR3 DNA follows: TGCGCCAGCAGCCGAGGGACTAGCGGGAGTAATGAGCAGTTCTTC.

CDR3 coding DNA: TGTGCCAGTCGGGACAGGGGAGGGAGAGAGACCCAGTACTTC. It translates to CASRDRGGRETQYF. This chain links TRBV19 with TRBJ2-5; 10 bases agree with TRBD1. CDR1 LNHDA and CDR2 SQIVND come from the germline V gene (reference sequence). Losses at the gene ends were 8 bases for V and 4 bases for J; bases not matched to a gene: 7. The CDR3 extends over 14 amino acids. Filled out from reference TRBV19 and TRBJ2-5, the complete variable domain reads DGGITQSPKYLFRKEGQNVTLSCEQNLNHDAMYWYRQDPGQGLRLIYYSQIVNDFQKGDIAEGYSVSREKKESFPLTVTSAQKNPTAFYLCASRDRGGRETQYFGPGTRLLVL.

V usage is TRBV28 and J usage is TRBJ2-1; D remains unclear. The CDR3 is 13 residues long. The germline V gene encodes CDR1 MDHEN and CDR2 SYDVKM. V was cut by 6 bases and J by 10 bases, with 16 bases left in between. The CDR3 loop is CASRLSPLWEQFF. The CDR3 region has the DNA TGTGCCAGCAGACTTAGCCCCCTCTGGGAGCAGTTCTTC.

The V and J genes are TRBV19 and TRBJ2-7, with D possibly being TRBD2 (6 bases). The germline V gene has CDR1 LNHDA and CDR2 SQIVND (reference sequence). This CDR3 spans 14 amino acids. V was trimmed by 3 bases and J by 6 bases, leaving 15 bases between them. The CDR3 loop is CASSILGGGFEQYF. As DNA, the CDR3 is TGTGCCAGTAGTATTCTGGGAGGAGGCTTCGAGCAGTACTTC.

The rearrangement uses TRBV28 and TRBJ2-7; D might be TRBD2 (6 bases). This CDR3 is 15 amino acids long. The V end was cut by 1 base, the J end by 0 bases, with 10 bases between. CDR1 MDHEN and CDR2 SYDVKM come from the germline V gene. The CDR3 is CASSLLAVSSYEQYF. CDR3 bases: TGTGCCAGCAGTTTATTAGCGGTGAGCTCCTACGAGCAGTACTTC. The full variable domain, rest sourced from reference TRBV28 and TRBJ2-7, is DVKVTQSSRYLVKRTGEKVFLECVQDMDHENMFWYRQDPGLGLRLIYFSYDVKMKEKGDIPEGYSVSREKKERFSLILESASTNQTSMYLCASSLLAVSSYEQYFGPGTRLTVT.

This CDR3 is CAWSARLAGGEQFF. The DNA for the CDR3 is TGTGCCTGGAGCGCCCGGCTAGCGGGAGGGGAGCAGTTCTTC. The V gene is TRBV30, the J gene TRBJ2-1, with TRBD2 matching over 12 bases. The CDR3 contains 14 residues. Losses at the gene ends were 3 bases for V and 10 bases for J; bases not matched to a gene: 7. Germline CDR1 reads GTSNPN; CDR2 reads SVGIG (reference sequence).

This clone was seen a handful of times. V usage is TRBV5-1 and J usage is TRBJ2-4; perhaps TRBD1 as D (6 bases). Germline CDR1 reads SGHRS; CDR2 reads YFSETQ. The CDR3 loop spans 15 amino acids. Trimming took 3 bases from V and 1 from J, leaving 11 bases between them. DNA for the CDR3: TGCGCCAGCAGCTCACTAAGGGGGGCCAAAAACATTCAGTACTTC. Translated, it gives CASSSLRGAKNIQYF.

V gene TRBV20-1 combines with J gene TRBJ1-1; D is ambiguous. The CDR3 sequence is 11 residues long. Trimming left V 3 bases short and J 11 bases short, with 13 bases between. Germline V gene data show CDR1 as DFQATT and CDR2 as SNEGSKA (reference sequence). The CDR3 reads CSARGGFGAFF. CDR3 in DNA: TGCAGTGCTAGGGGAGGCTTTGGGGCTTTCTTT.

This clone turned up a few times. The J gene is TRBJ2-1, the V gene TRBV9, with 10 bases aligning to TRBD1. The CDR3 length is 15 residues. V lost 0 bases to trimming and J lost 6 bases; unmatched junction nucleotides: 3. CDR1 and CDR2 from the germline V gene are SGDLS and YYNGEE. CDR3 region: CASSVGGTGANEQFF. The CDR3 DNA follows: TGTGCCAGCAGCGTAGGTGGGACAGGGGCCAATGAGCAGTTCTTC.

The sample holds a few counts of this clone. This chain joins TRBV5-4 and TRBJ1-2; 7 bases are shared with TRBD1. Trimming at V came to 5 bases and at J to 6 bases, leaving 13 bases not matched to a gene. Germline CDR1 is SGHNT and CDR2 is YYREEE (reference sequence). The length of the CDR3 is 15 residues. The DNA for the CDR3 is TGTGCCAGCAGTCCAACCGGGACAGAAATCCATGGCTACACCTTC. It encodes CASSPTGTEIHGYTF.

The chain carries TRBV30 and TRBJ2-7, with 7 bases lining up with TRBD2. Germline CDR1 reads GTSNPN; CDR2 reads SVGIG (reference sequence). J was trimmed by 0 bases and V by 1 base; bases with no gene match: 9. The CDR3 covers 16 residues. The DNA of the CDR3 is TGTGCCTGGAGTGGATTCAGCGGGGTCGTCTCCTACGAGCAGTACTTC. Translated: CAWSGFSGVVSYEQYF.

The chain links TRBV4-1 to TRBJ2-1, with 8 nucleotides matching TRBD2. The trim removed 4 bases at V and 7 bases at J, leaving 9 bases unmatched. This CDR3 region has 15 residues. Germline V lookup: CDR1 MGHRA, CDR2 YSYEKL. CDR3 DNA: TGCGCCAGCAGCCGGGGACTAGGGGTTGTTAATGAGCAGTTCTTC. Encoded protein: CASSRGLGVVNEQFF.